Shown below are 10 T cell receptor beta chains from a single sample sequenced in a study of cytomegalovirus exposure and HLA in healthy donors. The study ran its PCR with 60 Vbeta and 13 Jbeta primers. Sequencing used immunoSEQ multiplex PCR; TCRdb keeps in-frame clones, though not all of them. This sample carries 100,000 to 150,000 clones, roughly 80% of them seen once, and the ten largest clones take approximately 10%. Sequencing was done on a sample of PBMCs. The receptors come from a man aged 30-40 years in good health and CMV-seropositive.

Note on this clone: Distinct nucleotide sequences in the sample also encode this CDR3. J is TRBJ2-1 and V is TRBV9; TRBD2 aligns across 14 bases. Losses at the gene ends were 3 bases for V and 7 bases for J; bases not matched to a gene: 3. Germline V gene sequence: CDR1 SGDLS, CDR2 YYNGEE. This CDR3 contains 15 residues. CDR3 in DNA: TGTGCCAGCAGCGCGGGACTAGCGGGAGTAAATGAGCAGTTCTTC. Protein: CASSAGLAGVNEQFF.

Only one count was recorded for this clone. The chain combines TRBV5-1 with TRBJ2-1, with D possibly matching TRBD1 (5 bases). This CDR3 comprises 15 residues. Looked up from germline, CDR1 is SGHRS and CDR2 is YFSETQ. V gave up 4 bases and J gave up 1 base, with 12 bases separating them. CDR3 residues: CASSPGQTSYNEQFF. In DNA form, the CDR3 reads TGCGCCAGCAGCCCAGGACAAACATCCTACAATGAGCAGTTCTTC. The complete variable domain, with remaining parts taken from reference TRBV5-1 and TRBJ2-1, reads KAGVTQTPRYLIKTRGQQVTLSCSPISGHRSVSWYQQTPGQGLQFLFEYFSETQRNKGNFPGRFSGRQFSNSRSEMNVSTLELGDSALYLCASSPGQTSYNEQFFGPGTRLTVL.

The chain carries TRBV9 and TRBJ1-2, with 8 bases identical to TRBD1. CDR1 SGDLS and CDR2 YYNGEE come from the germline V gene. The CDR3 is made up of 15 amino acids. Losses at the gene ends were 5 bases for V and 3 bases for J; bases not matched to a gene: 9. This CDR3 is CASRGGDRKDYGYTF. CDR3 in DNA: TGTGCCAGCAGGGGGGGGGACAGGAAGGACTATGGCTACACCTTC. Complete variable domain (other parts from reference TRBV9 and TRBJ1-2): DSGVTQTPKHLITATGQRVTLRCSPRSGDLSVYWYQQSLDQGLQFLIQYYNGEERAKGNILERFSAQQFPDLHSELNLSSLELGDSALYFCASRGGDRKDYGYTFGSGTRLTVV.

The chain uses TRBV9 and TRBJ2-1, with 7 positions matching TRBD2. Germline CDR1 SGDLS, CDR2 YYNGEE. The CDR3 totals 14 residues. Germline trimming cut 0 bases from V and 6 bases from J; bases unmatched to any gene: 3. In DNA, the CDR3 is TGTGCCAGCAGCGTAGACGGACTAGTCAATGAGCAGTTCTTC. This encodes CASSVDGLVNEQFF.

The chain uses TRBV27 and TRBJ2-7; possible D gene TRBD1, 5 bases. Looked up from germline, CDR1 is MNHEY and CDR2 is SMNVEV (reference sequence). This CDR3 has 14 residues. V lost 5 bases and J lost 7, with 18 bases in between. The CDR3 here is CASSLRTPRQEQYF. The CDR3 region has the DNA TGTGCCAGCAGTCTCCGGACACCCCGTCAGGAGCAGTACTTC.

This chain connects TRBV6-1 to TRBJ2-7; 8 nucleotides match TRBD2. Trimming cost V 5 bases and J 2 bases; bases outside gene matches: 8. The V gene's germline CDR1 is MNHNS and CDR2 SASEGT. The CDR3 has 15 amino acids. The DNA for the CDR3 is TGTGCCAGCAGTTTAACGGGACTAGGGGCCTACGAGCAGTACTTC. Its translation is CASSLTGLGAYEQYF.

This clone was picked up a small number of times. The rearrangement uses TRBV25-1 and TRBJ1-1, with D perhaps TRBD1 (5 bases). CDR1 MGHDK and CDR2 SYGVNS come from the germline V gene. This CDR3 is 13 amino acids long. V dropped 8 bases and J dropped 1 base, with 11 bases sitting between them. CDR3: CASQGSWNTEAFF. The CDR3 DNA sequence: TGTGCCAGCCAGGGATCCTGGAACACTGAAGCTTTCTTT. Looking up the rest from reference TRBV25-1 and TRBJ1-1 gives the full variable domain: EADIYQTPRYLVIGTGKKITLECSQTMGHDKMYWYQQDPGMELHLIHYSYGVNSTEKGDLSSESTVSRIRTEHFPLTLESARPSHTSQYLCASQGSWNTEAFFGQGTRLTVV.

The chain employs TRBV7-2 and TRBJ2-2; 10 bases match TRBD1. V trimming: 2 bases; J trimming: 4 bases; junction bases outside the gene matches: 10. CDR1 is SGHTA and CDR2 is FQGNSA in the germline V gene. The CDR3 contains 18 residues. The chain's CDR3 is CASSLRLMRDRGTGELFF. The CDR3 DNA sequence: TGTGCCAGCAGCTTAAGGCTTATGAGGGACAGGGGCACCGGGGAGCTGTTTTTT.

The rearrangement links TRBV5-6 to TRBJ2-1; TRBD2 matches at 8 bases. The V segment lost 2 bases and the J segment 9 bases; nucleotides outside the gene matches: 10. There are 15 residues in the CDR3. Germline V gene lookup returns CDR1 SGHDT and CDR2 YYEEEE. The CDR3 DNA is TGTGCCAGCAGCTTCGTTAGTGGGACTAGAATTGAGCAGTTCTTC. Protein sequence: CASSFVSGTRIEQFF.

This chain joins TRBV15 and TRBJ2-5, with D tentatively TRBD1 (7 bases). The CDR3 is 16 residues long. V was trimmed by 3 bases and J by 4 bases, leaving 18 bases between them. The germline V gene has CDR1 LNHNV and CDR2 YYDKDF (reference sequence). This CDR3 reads CATSSPPQGGVETQYF. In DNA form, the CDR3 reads TGTGCCACCAGCAGTCCCCCTCAGGGGGGTGTAGAGACCCAGTACTTC. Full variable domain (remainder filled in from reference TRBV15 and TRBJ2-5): DAMVIQNPRYQVTQFGKPVTLSCSQTLNHNVMYWYQQKSSQAPKLLFHYYDKDFNNEADTPDNFQSRRPNTSFCFLDIRSPGLGDTAMYLCATSSPPQGGVETQYFGPGTRLLVL.